What follows are 25 T cell receptor beta chains derived from one specimen sequenced in a study of blood T cell repertoires in COVID-19. The repertoire was sequenced with immunoSEQ multiplex PCR; TCRdb's copy has only in-frame clones and lacks some. The sample includes 90,000 to 130,000 clones, 65% to 85% of them seen just once. Specimen: peripheral blood. Receptors originate from an older woman with acute or convalescent COVID-19.

This rearrangement joins TRBV10-3 to TRBJ1-1; the match to TRBD1 covers 9 bases. Germline assignment: CDR1 ENHRY and CDR2 SYGVKD. This CDR3 comprises 14 residues. The V and J ends lost 6 bases and 4 bases, in that order; junction bases with no gene match: 6. The CDR3 DNA sequence: TGTGCCATCAGCGTACAGGGGGCCGGCACTGAAGCTTTCTTT. It encodes CAISVQGAGTEAFF.

This chain uses TRBV29-1 with TRBJ2-2, with D possibly being TRBD2 (5 bases). The germline CDR1 and CDR2 sequences are SQVTM and ANQGSEA. The CDR3 spans 13 residues. Trimming removed 7 bases at V and 6 bases at J, with 15 bases between. CDR3 residues: CSAVRGSAGELFF. As DNA, the CDR3 is TGCAGCGCCGTCCGGGGATCCGCCGGGGAGCTGTTTTTT.

The table lists this clone with a count of one. The chain joins TRBV10-1 to TRBJ2-1; D might be TRBD1 (6 bases). The CDR3 covers 13 residues. V gave up 4 bases and J gave up 7 bases, with 11 bases separating them. The germline gives CDR1 WNHNN, CDR2 SYGVQD (reference sequence). In DNA form, the CDR3 reads TGCGCCAGCAGTGGACAGGATAGAAATGAGCAGTTCTTC. Protein product: CASSGQDRNEQFF.

The genes are TRBV5-4 and TRBJ2-7; TRBD1 matches 9 bases. The CDR3 runs 14 residues. The germline CDR1 and CDR2 sequences are SGHNT and YYREEE (reference sequence). The V segment lost 4 bases and the J segment 6 bases; nucleotides outside the gene matches: 8. The CDR3 nucleotides are TGTGCCAGCAGCGGGTCCCGGGACAGGGTCGAGCAGTACTTC. Protein sequence: CASSGSRDRVEQYF.

The chain uses TRBV24-1 and TRBJ2-7; D is uncertain. With 8 bases removed from V and 3 bases from J, the gap between germline ends came to 10 bases. The germline V gene encodes CDR1 KGHDR and CDR2 SFDVKD. This CDR3 has 12 residues. CDR3 residues: CATIVLVYEQYF. DNA of the CDR3: TGTGCCACCATAGTTCTAGTCTACGAGCAGTACTTC.

V is TRBV11-2 and J is TRBJ1-2; D not certain. With 0 bases removed from V and 1 base from J, the gap between germline ends came to 6 bases. CDR3 size: 14 residues. From germline, CDR1 is SGHAT and CDR2 FQNNGV. CDR3 region: CASSLDSFNYGYTF. In DNA, the CDR3 is TGTGCCAGCAGCTTAGATTCCTTTAACTATGGCTACACCTTC.

V usage is TRBV5-4 and J usage is TRBJ2-7; 8 nucleotides line up with TRBD2. This CDR3 comprises 14 residues. Germline V gene lookup returns CDR1 SGHNT and CDR2 YYREEE (reference sequence). V dropped 4 bases and J dropped 5; count of bases not matched to a gene: 8. The CDR3 loop reads CASSRTSPSDEQYF. The CDR3 DNA sequence: TGTGCCAGCAGCCGGACTAGCCCCTCGGACGAGCAGTACTTC. The full variable domain, completed using reference TRBV5-4 and TRBJ2-7, is ETGVTQSPTHLIKTRGQQVTLRCSSQSGHNTVSWYQQALGQGPQFIFQYYREEENGRGNFPPRFSGLQFPNYSSELNVNALELDDSALYLCASSRTSPSDEQYFGPGTRLTVT.

The chain links TRBV7-9 to TRBJ2-7, with TRBD1 as a possible D gene (6 bases). Trimming pared 5 bases from V and 6 bases from J, leaving 17 bases between. Germline lookup yields CDR1 SEHNR and CDR2 FQNEAQ (reference sequence). This CDR3 has 14 residues. CDR3: CASSQSGTRAEQYF. Written as DNA, the CDR3 is TGTGCCAGCAGCCAGTCGGGGACAAGGGCCGAGCAGTACTTC.

The rearrangement links TRBV7-2 to TRBJ2-5, with 12 bases matching TRBD2. The CDR3 has 17 amino acids. V shed 2 bases, J shed 4 bases, and the junction held 8 bases outside the gene matches. The V gene's germline CDR1 is SGHTA and CDR2 FQGNSA. As DNA, the CDR3 is TGTGCCAGCAGCTTACCGGCTAGCGGGGGGGATCGAGAGACCCAGTACTTC. Its protein product is CASSLPASGGDRETQYF.

V and J are TRBV2 and TRBJ2-3; possible D gene TRBD1, 6 bases. Germline V lookup: CDR1 SNHLY, CDR2 FYNNEI. Trimming took off 9 bases at V and 6 bases at J, with 13 bases between the two ends. This CDR3 spans 12 amino acids. CDR3 sequence reads: CARGTPGDTQYF. CDR3 sequence (DNA): TGTGCCAGGGGGACACCTGGGGATACGCAGTATTTT.

The chain combines TRBV7-8 with TRBJ2-7, with TRBD2 as a possible D gene (5 bases). Germline CDR1 SGHVS, CDR2 FQNEAQ. Trimming left V 7 bases short and J 3 bases short, with 16 bases between. The CDR3 runs 14 residues. CDR3 bases: TGTGCCAGCACCCTTATGGGGAGAAGCTACGAGCAGTACTTC. Translation: CASTLMGRSYEQYF.

This clone was seen a few times. The rearrangement uses TRBV7-9 and TRBJ2-7, with D possibly being TRBD1 (5 bases). The CDR3 contains 13 residues. V was shortened by 8 bases and J by 5 bases, with 16 bases between the two germline ends. CDR1 is SEHNR and CDR2 is FQNEAQ in the germline V gene (reference sequence). CDR3 DNA sequence: TGTGCCAGCCGCTCGCAGGGAAGTGACGAGCAGTACTTC. It is translated as CASRSQGSDEQYF.

The rearrangement uses TRBV4-2 and TRBJ2-5; D remains unclear. There are 13 residues in the CDR3. Deletions cut 0 bases from V and 2 bases from J, with 4 bases between. Germline assignment: CDR1 LGHNA and CDR2 YNFKEQ. The CDR3 loop is CASSQDSQETQYF. CDR3 coding DNA: TGTGCCAGCAGCCAAGATTCACAAGAGACCCAGTACTTC.

J is TRBJ2-7 and V is TRBV7-2, with 9 positions matching TRBD1. CDR1 and CDR2 (germline): SGHTA, FQGNSA. The CDR3 extends over 15 amino acids. The V segment lost 1 base and the J segment 4 bases; nucleotides outside the gene matches: 5. This CDR3 is CASSLGGTGSYEQYF. Here the CDR3 DNA reads TGTGCCAGCAGCTTAGGTGGGACAGGGAGTTACGAGCAGTACTTC.

The rearrangement uses TRBV6-2 or TRBV6-3 and TRBJ1-5, with a possible D match to TRBD1 (5 bases). The germline V gene encodes CDR1 MNHEY and CDR2 SVGEGT. This CDR3 region has 14 residues. With 6 bases removed from V and 6 bases from J, the gap between germline ends came to 15 bases. The CDR3 protein is CASSDGGQGQPQHF. In nucleotides, the CDR3 is TGTGCCAGCAGCGACGGGGGTCAAGGTCAGCCCCAGCATTTT.

The CDR3 loop reads CASSSRVSNQPQHF. The DNA for the CDR3 is TGTGCCAGCAGCTCCAGGGTTAGCAATCAGCCCCAGCATTTT. The rearrangement joins TRBV5-6 to TRBJ1-5; weak D call: TRBD1 (5 bases). The ends were cut back, 3 bases at V and 0 bases at J, with 7 bases in the middle. CDR3 size: 14 residues. Germline CDR1 SGHDT, CDR2 YYEEEE.

V gene TRBV19 combines with J gene TRBJ2-7; 11 bases are a match to TRBD2. CDR1 and CDR2 from the germline V gene are LNHDA and SQIVND (reference sequence). Germline trimming cut 9 bases from V and 6 bases from J; bases unmatched to any gene: 7. The CDR3 is made up of 13 amino acids. In DNA form, the CDR3 reads TGTGCCAGCCGATGGGGGACTAGCGGCGAGCAGTACTTC. It encodes CASRWGTSGEQYF.

V is TRBV2 and J is TRBJ1-3; TRBD1 is a possible D gene (6 bases). From germline, CDR1 is SNHLY and CDR2 FYNNEI. Trimming shortened V by 8 bases and J by 4 bases, and 12 bases separated the two germline ends. The CDR3 contains 13 residues. This CDR3 is CASQGLSGNTIYF. CDR3 bases: TGTGCCAGCCAGGGGCTAAGCGGAAACACCATATATTTT. The full variable domain, rest sourced from reference TRBV2 and TRBJ1-3, is EPEVTQTPSHQVTQMGQEVILRCVPISNHLYFYWYRQILGQKVEFLVSFYNNEISEKSEIFDDQFSVERPDGSNFTLKIRSTKLEDSAMYFCASQGLSGNTIYFGEGSWLTVV.

Notes on this clone: Other DNA sequences in this specimen translate into the identical CDR3. The rearrangement joins TRBV12-3 or TRBV12-4 to TRBJ1-1; D not certain. The CDR3 totals 13 residues. Trimming cost V 2 bases and J 5 bases, with 9 bases left between them. The CDR3 bases are TGTGCCAGCAGTTTAAAGCGGGGTACTGAAGCTTTCTTT. It translates to CASSLKRGTEAFF.

J is TRBJ2-7 and V is TRBV5-1, with TRBD2 matching 15 bases. This CDR3 has 18 residues. From germline, CDR1 is SGHRS and CDR2 YFSETQ. V was clipped by 3 bases and J by 3 bases; unmatched bases: 10. The CDR3 loop is CASSWTSGGASLSYEQYF. Written as DNA, the CDR3 is TGCGCCAGCAGCTGGACTAGCGGGGGGGCCAGTTTAAGCTACGAGCAGTACTTC.

The rearrangement joins TRBV29-1 to TRBJ2-7; 7 nucleotides match TRBD1. V lost 4 bases, J lost 4 bases, and 7 bases stayed unmatched. The CDR3 has 13 amino acids. Germline values: CDR1 SQVTM, CDR2 ANQGSEA. CDR3 nucleotides: TGCAGCGTTGTAAGGGGACAGAAATACGAGCAGTACTTC. This gives the protein CSVVRGQKYEQYF.

J is TRBJ1-1 and V is TRBV4-1; 7 bases align to TRBD1. The CDR3 runs to 14 residues. V lost 5 bases and J lost 10; bases outside the gene matches: 13. Germline V CDR1 and CDR2: MGHRA, YSYEKL. The DNA for the CDR3 is TGCGCCAGCAGCTATCTCGCCGGGACAGAAAGAGCTTTCTTT. The encoded protein is CASSYLAGTERAFF.

This clone was picked up a small number of times. This chain links TRBV15 with TRBJ2-3; D might be TRBD1 (5 bases). The ends were cut back, 5 bases at V and 2 bases at J, with 11 bases in the middle. CDR3 length: 14 amino acids. The germline gives CDR1 LNHNV, CDR2 YYDKDF (reference sequence). The CDR3 coding sequence is TGTGCCACCAGCGGCCGACAGCTCACAGATACGCAGTATTTT. Its translation is CATSGRQLTDTQYF.

The rearrangement links TRBV5-1 to TRBJ2-3, with 9 bases lining up with TRBD1. Trimming removed 4 bases from V and 5 bases from J; junction bases left unmatched: 14. Germline V gene data show CDR1 as SGHRS and CDR2 as YFSETQ. CDR3 length: 17 amino acids. This CDR3 reads CASSLRGTGPRGDTQYF. Written as DNA, the CDR3 is TGCGCCAGCAGCCTGCGAGGGACAGGGCCCAGGGGAGATACGCAGTATTTT.

This clone was picked up one time. The V call is TRBV7-2, the J call TRBJ1-6; possible D gene TRBD1, 5 bases. V was trimmed by 1 base and J by 8 bases, leaving 9 bases between them. Germline loops: CDR1 SGHTA, CDR2 FQGNSA. This CDR3 spans 14 amino acids. The CDR3 region is CASSLGGEDSPLHF. In DNA form, the CDR3 reads TGTGCCAGCAGCTTAGGGGGGGAAGATTCACCCCTCCACTTT.